Listed below are T cell receptor beta chains from one sample, sequenced in a study of T cell responses to AZD1222 COVID-19 vaccine. Produced via immunoSEQ multiplex PCR; TCRdb's table is partial and in-frame only. The table shows 100,000 to 150,000 clones, with 90% occurring only once. Sequencing used peripheral blood, obtained on day 0 of AZD1222 vaccination. The receptors stem from an adult in good health. The CDR3 runs from the conserved cysteine through the conserved F or W. A D gene is named only where the DNA matches it firmly. Expanded clones get a size class; other rows say once, few or many, or leave the size out.

TGTGCCAGCAGTCGCCTTACAACAGGGAGATCACCCCTCCACTTT CASSRLTTGRSPLHF TRBJ1-6 . TRBV27 .
TGTGCCAGCAGCCCTATGACTTATAACTATGGCTACACCTTC CASSPMTYNYGYTF TRBJ1-2 . TRBV3-1/TRBV3-2 .
TGTGCCAGCAGCACATATCAGCGCAATCAGCCCCAGCATTTT CASSTYQRNQPQHF TRBJ1-5 . TRBV21-1 .
TGCGCCAGCAGCGCAGGGGGCTGGGGCTACGAGCAGTACTTC CASSAGGWGYEQYF TRBJ2-7 TRBD1 TRBV10-1 .
TGTGCCAGCACCGAAGGACCCGCGACAGGGGAAAACTATGGCTACACCTTC CASTEGPATGENYGYTF TRBJ1-2 TRBD1 TRBV3-1/TRBV3-2 .
TGTGCCAGTAGTATAGCCCCGCAGTCGAGCTCCTACAATGAGCAGTTCTTC CASSIAPQSSSYNEQFF TRBJ2-1 . TRBV19 .
TGTGCCAGCAGCCTCTCTCGTCATGGCTACACCTTC CASSLSRHGYTF TRBJ1-2 . TRBV14 .
TGTGCCAGCAGCTTAGATCCCTGGGGTCGATCACCCCAGCATTTT CASSLDPWGRSPQHF TRBJ1-5 . TRBV11-2 .
TGCGCCAGCACCTCGAGTTCCAGGTACAATGAGCAGTTCTTC CASTSSSRYNEQFF TRBJ2-1 . TRBV5-1 once
TGTGCCAGCAGCTTGGCCCAAAGCTACGAGCAGTACTTC CASSLAQSYEQYF TRBJ2-7 . TRBV7-9 .
TGTGCCAGCAGCTTAGGCCCGACAGGGTTGTACACTGAAGCTTTCTTT CASSLGPTGLYTEAFF TRBJ1-1 TRBD1 TRBV7-2 .
TGTGCCAGCAGTGTCATCGGAGGGGGGGCATCCTACAATGAGCAGTTCTTC CASSVIGGGASYNEQFF TRBJ2-1 . TRBV6-1 .
TGTGCCAGCTCACCCCTGACAGGGAACAATGAAAAACTGTTTTTT CASSPLTGNNEKLFF TRBJ1-4 TRBD1 TRBV18 .
TGTGCCAGTAGAGGACAGGGCGCCGGGGAGCTGTTTTTT CASRGQGAGELFF TRBJ2-2 TRBD1 TRBV19 .
TGTGCCACCAGTGATTTAAGGCTTGGCGGCACAGATACGCAGTATTTT CATSDLRLGGTDTQYF TRBJ2-3 . TRBV24-1 .
TGTGCCAGCAGCCACTCCGACAGGGGGTCCCAGCATTTT CASSHSDRGSQHF TRBJ1-5 TRBD1 TRBV3-1/TRBV3-2 .
TGTGCCAGCAGCTTTCGACAGGGTCAGGGCTACACCTTC CASSFRQGQGYTF TRBJ1-2 TRBD1 TRBV7-2 .
TGTGCCAGCAGAGCCGCTCTTATACGATACAATGAGCAGTTCTTC CASRAALIRYNEQFF TRBJ2-1 . TRBV5-5 .
TGTGCCAGCAGTTTAGAGGGGGTCCCTGAAGCTTTCTTT CASSLEGVPEAFF TRBJ1-1 . TRBV12-3/TRBV12-4 .
TGTGCCAGCAGCTCGCCCGGGGGCATTCTCTCCGGCTACACCTTC CASSSPGGILSGYTF TRBJ1-2 . TRBV9 .
TGTGCCAGCAGTTACGAGGGAAGAAATGAGCAGTTCTTC CASSYEGRNEQFF TRBJ2-1 . TRBV6-2/TRBV6-3 .
TGTGCCAGCAGCCCCCCGGCACCCAACGTCCTGACTTTC CASSPPAPNVLTF TRBJ2-6 . TRBV5-5 .
TGCGCCAGCAGCTTGGAGGCTAGCGGGGGCCTCCACCAAGAGACCCAGTACTTC CASSLEASGGLHQETQYF TRBJ2-5 TRBD2 TRBV5-1 .
TGTGCCAGCAGCTTATCTGAGGGGCTCGGCTACACCTTC CASSLSEGLGYTF TRBJ1-2 . TRBV11-1 once
TGTGCCAGCAGCTTAGTCCAGGGACAGGGAGAGCAGTTCTTC CASSLVQGQGEQFF TRBJ2-1 TRBD1 TRBV7-2 .
TGTGCCAGCAGCGTTCGAGCGGGGGTCACAGATACGCAGTATTTT CASSVRAGVTDTQYF TRBJ2-3 TRBD2 TRBV9 .
TGTGCCAGCAGCGTAGAAGAGGGCCCAAGCATCTATGGCTACACCTTC CASSVEEGPSIYGYTF TRBJ1-2 . TRBV9 .
TGTGCCACCAGCTTACGGACAGGTGATCAGCCCCAGCATTTT CATSLRTGDQPQHF TRBJ1-5 TRBD1 TRBV15 .
TGTGCCAGCAGATTGGACATTAGGGATACGCAGTATTTT CASRLDIRDTQYF TRBJ2-3 . TRBV6-5 .
TGTGCCAGCAGTGAACCAGCGGGAGGCACAGATACGCAGTATTTT CASSEPAGGTDTQYF TRBJ2-3 TRBD2 TRBV6-1 .
TGTGCCAGCAGCCCCGGATCGGGCCTGGACGAGCAGTACTTC CASSPGSGLDEQYF TRBJ2-7 . TRBV3-1/TRBV3-2 .
TGTGCCAGCAGCTTGGTGACCCCAGGGGAGCAGTACTTC CASSLVTPGEQYF TRBJ2-7 . TRBV5-6 .
TGTGCCAGCAGTCCCGGGAAGGGGGCGTTCGGGCCCCAGCATTTT CASSPGKGAFGPQHF TRBJ1-5 TRBD1 TRBV2 .
TGCAGCGTTCGCGACAGGGCAAACTATGGCTACACCTTC CSVRDRANYGYTF TRBJ1-2 TRBD1 TRBV29-1 .
TGTGCCAGCAGCAAAGGTCCAGGGGCTAGCGGGGGCCCCTTCTCCTACGAGCAGTACTTC CASSKGPGASGGPFSYEQYF TRBJ2-7 . TRBV21-1 .
TGTGCCAGTAGTGAGTGGGAAAAAGAGACCCAGTACTTC CASSEWEKETQYF TRBJ2-5 . TRBV19 .
TGTGCCAGCACCCTCGGGGGCGAGCAGTACTTC CASTLGGEQYF TRBJ2-7 . TRBV6-5 .
TGTGCCAGCAGCCACTCCACTGAAGCTTTCTTT CASSHSTEAFF TRBJ1-1 . TRBV14 .
TGTGCCAGCAGCCAAGAGAGCACAGGGGGAACTGAAGCTTTCTTT CASSQESTGGTEAFF TRBJ1-1 TRBD1 TRBV14 .
TGTGCCTGCCGGCGTTCAGGTAGCACTGAAGCTTTCTTT CACRRSGSTEAFF TRBJ1-1 . TRBV30 .